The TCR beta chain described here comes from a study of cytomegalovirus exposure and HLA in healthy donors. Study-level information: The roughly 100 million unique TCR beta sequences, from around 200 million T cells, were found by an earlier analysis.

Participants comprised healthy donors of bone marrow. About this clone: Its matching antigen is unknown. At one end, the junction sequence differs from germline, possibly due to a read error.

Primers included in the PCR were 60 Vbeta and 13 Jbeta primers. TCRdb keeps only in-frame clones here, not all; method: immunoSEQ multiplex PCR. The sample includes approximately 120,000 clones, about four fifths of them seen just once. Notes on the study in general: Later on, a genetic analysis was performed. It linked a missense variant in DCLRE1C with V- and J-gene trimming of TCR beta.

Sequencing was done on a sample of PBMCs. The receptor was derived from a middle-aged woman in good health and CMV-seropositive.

The CDR3 nucleotides are TGTTCCAGCAGCAGGGGGTTCGAGCAGTACTTC. Its protein is CSSSRGFEQYF. The chain links TRBV7-9 to TRBJ2-7; TRBD1 matches 7 bases. The CDR3 has 11 amino acids. Looked up from germline, CDR1 is SEHNR and CDR2 is FQNEAQ (reference sequence).